The present TCR beta chain was sequenced within a study of cytomegalovirus exposure and HLA in healthy donors. V gave up 3 bases and J gave up 0 bases, with 9 bases separating them. The germline V gene has CDR1 LNHDA and CDR2 SQIVND (reference sequence). CDR3 length: 14 residues. The assay was immunoSEQ multiplex PCR, and TCRdb's table has in-frame clones only and misses some. The data show some 73,000 clones, around 90% seen once. Source material: PBMCs. The sequence came from a young woman in good health and CMV-seropositive. The chain recombines TRBV19 with TRBJ2-7; D is unclear. CDR3: CASSISVRSYEQYF. In nucleotides, the CDR3 is TGTGCCAGTAGTATCTCGGTTCGCTCCTACGAGCAGTACTTC.